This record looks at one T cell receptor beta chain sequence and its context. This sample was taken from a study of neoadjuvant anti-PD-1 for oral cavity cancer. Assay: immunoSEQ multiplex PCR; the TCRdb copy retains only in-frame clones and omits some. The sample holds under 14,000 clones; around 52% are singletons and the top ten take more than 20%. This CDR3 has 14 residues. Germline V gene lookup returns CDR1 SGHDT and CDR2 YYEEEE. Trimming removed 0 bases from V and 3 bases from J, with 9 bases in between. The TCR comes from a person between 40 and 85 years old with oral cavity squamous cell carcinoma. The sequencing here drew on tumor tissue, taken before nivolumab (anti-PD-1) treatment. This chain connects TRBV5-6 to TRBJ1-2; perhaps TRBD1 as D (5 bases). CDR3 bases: TGTGCCAGCAGCTTGGGGGACGGCGACTATGGCTACACCTTC. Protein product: CASSLGDGDYGYTF.